The 13 T cell receptor beta chains in this list originate from one sample, sequenced in a study of T cell responses to AZD1222 COVID-19 vaccine (dated by TCRdb to about 2021). The time point tag for this specimen amounts to: baseline before first vaccination. The protocol used for the library was the immunoSEQ multiplex PCR assay. This is the immuneACCESS table as TCRdb keeps it, with only in-frame sequences that have V and J called. A part of the clones is gone; compared with another copy, unresolved V genes explain less than half, and the rest is unexplained. The sample table lists some 120,000 clones, 86% of them with a count of one. The ten largest account for 7% to 8% of the sample. The sample here was peripheral blood, taken on day 0 of AZD1222 vaccination. The receptors originated from an adult in good health.

The J gene is TRBJ2-5, the V gene TRBV29-1, with D unclear. Germline V lookup: CDR1 SQVTM, CDR2 ANQGSEA. V lost 1 base to trimming and J lost 6 bases, with 6 bases between them. The CDR3 sequence is 11 residues long. The CDR3 sequence: CSVEVGKTQYF. CDR3 nucleotide sequence: TGCAGCGTTGAAGTGGGAAAGACCCAGTACTTC.

This sequence joins TRBV10-1 and TRBJ2-7, with TRBD1 matching 11 bases. Germline V lookup: CDR1 WNHNN, CDR2 SYGVQD (reference sequence). V dropped 5 bases and J dropped 6; count of bases not matched to a gene: 6. There are 14 residues in the CDR3. The CDR3 nucleotides read TGCGCCAGCAGTCGGACAGGGGGCTTCGGCGAGCAGTACTTC. This gives the protein CASSRTGGFGEQYF.

V is TRBV9 and J is TRBJ1-2; 8 nucleotides match TRBD1. The germline gives CDR1 SGDLS, CDR2 YYNGEE. The CDR3 covers 16 residues. The V and J ends lost 3 bases and 5 bases, in that order; junction bases with no gene match: 12. CDR3 amino acids: CASSGRAGQEIYGYTF. CDR3 DNA sequence: TGTGCCAGCAGCGGCCGCGCGGGACAGGAGATATATGGCTACACCTTC.

The chain recombines TRBV3-1 (or the pseudogene TRBV3-2) with TRBJ2-1; 11 bases align to TRBD1. The CDR3 totals 16 residues. Germline CDR1 LGHDT, CDR2 YNNKEL (reference sequence). Trimming took 2 bases from V and 6 from J; bases not matched to a gene: 6. The CDR3 here is CASSQSAGTGGNEQFF. CDR3 DNA: TGTGCCAGCAGCCAAAGCGCCGGGACAGGGGGCAATGAGCAGTTCTTC.

V and J are TRBV19 and TRBJ1-6; tentative D call: TRBD1 (6 bases). CDR1 is LNHDA and CDR2 is SQIVND in the germline V gene (reference sequence). This CDR3 has 14 residues. The V end lost 7 bases, the J end lost 5 bases, and 12 bases lay between the germline ends. The CDR3 DNA sequence: TGTGCCAGTACCCGACAGGCGGATAATTCACCCCTCCACTTT. Translated, it gives CASTRQADNSPLHF.

The chain joins TRBV10-2 to TRBJ1-2; D might be TRBD1 (6 bases). This CDR3 is built from 14 residues. Trimming took off 3 bases at V and 4 bases at J, with 12 bases between the two ends. Germline V gene sequence: CDR1 WSHSY, CDR2 SAAADI. CDR3 DNA sequence: TGCGCCAGCAGTGAACAGGGTGGTGCCTATGGCTACACCTTC. This sequence encodes CASSEQGGAYGYTF.

This chain joins TRBV28 and TRBJ1-2, with TRBD1 matching over 8 bases. Germline assignment: CDR1 MDHEN and CDR2 SYDVKM. This CDR3 has 14 amino acids. V lost 4 bases, J lost 9 bases, and 10 bases stayed unmatched. CDR3: CASSSTPGGSSYTF. The CDR3 bases are TGTGCCAGCAGTTCCACCCCAGGGGGCTCTAGCTACACCTTC.

In DNA, the CDR3 is TGTGCCAGCAGCCAGGCCCCCTCGGCGGGGTACGAGCAGTACTTC. Residues: CASSQAPSAGYEQYF. This chain uses TRBV7-9 with TRBJ2-7; D might be TRBD2 (6 bases). V lost 5 bases and J 4 bases, leaving 18 bases between the germline ends. The V gene's germline CDR1 is SEHNR and CDR2 FQNEAQ (reference sequence). CDR3 length: 15 amino acids.

The chain recombines TRBV19 with TRBJ1-3; the match to TRBD1 covers 8 bases. The V gene end was trimmed by 6 bases and the J gene end by 2 bases; junction bases not matched to a gene: 3. The CDR3 totals 14 residues. CDR1 is LNHDA and CDR2 is SQIVND in the germline V gene (reference sequence). CDR3 sequence (DNA): TGTGCCAGTAGGCTACAGGGGGCTGGAAACACCATATATTTT. This sequence encodes CASRLQGAGNTIYF.

This clone has just one count. The chain joins TRBV7-2 to TRBJ1-2; no firm D call. Germline lookup yields CDR1 SGHTA and CDR2 FQGNSA. The ends were cut back, 1 base at V and 4 bases at J, with 10 bases in the middle. This CDR3 has 14 residues. The CDR3 DNA follows: TGTGCCAGCAGCTTAGTAAGCTTCCCCTATGGCTACACCTTC. This translates into CASSLVSFPYGYTF.

V is TRBV3-1 (or the pseudogene TRBV3-2) and J is TRBJ1-6; the D gene is possibly TRBD1 (5 bases). The germline V gene has CDR1 LGHDT and CDR2 YNNKEL (reference sequence). CDR3 length: 13 amino acids. V dropped 3 bases and J dropped 9 bases, with 9 bases sitting between them. CDR3 loop: CASSQLQGSPLHF. Written as DNA, the CDR3 is TGTGCCAGCAGCCAGCTTCAGGGTTCACCCCTCCACTTT.

The chain joins TRBV2 to TRBJ1-6; D is unclear. Germline V gene sequence: CDR1 SNHLY, CDR2 FYNNEI. This CDR3 is built from 13 residues. Trimming took off 8 bases at V and 14 bases at J, with 19 bases between the two ends. As DNA, the CDR3 is TGTGCCAGCCTCAACGTGGGCCCGCTCACCCTCCACTTT. Protein: CASLNVGPLTLHF.

The gene calls are TRBV7-9 and TRBJ2-2; 11 nucleotides match TRBD1. This CDR3 has 14 amino acids. The germline V gene has CDR1 SEHNR and CDR2 FQNEAQ (reference sequence). The CDR3 region has the DNA TGTGCAGGACGGACAGGGGGCATCACCGGGGAGCTGTTTTTT. It encodes CAGRTGGITGELFF.